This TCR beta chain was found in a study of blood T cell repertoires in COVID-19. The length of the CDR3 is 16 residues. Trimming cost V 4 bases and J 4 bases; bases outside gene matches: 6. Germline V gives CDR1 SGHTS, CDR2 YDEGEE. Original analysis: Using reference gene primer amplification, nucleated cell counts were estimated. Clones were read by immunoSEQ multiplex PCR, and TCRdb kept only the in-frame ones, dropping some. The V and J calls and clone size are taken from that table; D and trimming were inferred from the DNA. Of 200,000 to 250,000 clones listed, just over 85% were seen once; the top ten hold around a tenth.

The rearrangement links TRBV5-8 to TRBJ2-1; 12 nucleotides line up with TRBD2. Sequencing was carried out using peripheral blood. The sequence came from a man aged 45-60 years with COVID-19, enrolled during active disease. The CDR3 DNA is TGTGCCAGCAGCACTTCGACTAGCGGGGGATACAATGAGCAGTTCTTC. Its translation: CASSTSTSGGYNEQFF.